The T cell receptor (beta chain) described here comes from a study of blood T cell repertoires in COVID-19. Study-level information: Samples of COVID-19 (acute and convalescent) were obtained from the United States, Italy and Spain. From T cells, B-cell-depleted T cells, or PBMCs came the material, which was cDNA or gDNA.

Trimming took 0 bases from V and 8 from J; bases not matched to a gene: 2. Germline loops: CDR1 MGHRA, CDR2 YSYEKL. The CDR3 totals 16 residues. Authors' data handling: It was from reference gene primer amplification that nucleated cell counts were estimated. Sequencing was performed with immunoSEQ multiplex PCR; in TCRdb, only in-frame clones are kept and a portion is missing. V and J calls and clone size follow that table, whereas D and trimming were derived from the DNA. Of about 120,000 clones listed, around 79% are singletons. The TCR sequence derives from a man between 65 and 79 years old with acute or convalescent COVID-19. Input material: peripheral blood. The chain carries TRBV4-1 and TRBJ1-6; TRBD1 matches at 12 bases. The CDR3 bases are TGCGCCAGCAGCCAAGATCGGGACAGGGGGCATTCACCCCTCCACTTT. Protein: CASSQDRDRGHSPLHF.